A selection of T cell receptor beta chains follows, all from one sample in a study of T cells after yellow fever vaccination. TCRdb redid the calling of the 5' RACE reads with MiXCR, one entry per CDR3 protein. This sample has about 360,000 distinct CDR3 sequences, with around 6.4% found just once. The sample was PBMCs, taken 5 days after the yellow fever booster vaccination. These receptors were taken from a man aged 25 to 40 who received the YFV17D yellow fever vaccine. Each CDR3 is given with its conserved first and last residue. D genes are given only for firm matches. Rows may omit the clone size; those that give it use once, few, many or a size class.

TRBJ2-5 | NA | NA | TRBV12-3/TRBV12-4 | TGTGCCAGCAGTCAAAGCCAGGGGACAGAGACCCAGTACTTC | CASSQSQGTETQYF
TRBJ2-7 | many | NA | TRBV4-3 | TGCGCCAGCAGCCAAGAGGGCAGTTTGTCCTACGAGCAGTACTTC | CASSQEGSLSYEQYF
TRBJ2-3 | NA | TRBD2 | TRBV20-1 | TGCAGTGCTAGCGGTGATGGAGCGGGAGTAACAGATACGCAGTATTTT | CSASGDGAGVTDTQYF
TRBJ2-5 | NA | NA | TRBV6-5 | TGTGCCAGCAGTTACCGAAAGAGGGGGGTCCAAGAGACCCAGTACTTC | CASSYRKRGVQETQYF
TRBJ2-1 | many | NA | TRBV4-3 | TGCGCCAGCAGCCAAGATCGGTGGACCACCTACAATGAGCAGTTCTTC | CASSQDRWTTYNEQFF
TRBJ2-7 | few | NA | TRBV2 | TGTGCCAGCAATAAAGGGTCGGTAGCCCACGAGCAGTACTTC | CASNKGSVAHEQYF
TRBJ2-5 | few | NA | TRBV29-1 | TGCAGCGTTGATCGCCGAGAGACCCAGTACTTC | CSVDRRETQYF
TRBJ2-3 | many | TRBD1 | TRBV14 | TGTGCCAGCAGCCGCCGCCTGACAGGGGGCCTCAGCACAGATACGCAGTATTTT | CASSRRLTGGLSTDTQYF
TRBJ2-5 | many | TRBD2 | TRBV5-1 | TGCGCCAGCAGCCCCTTGGTAGCGGGAGTACAAGAGACCCAGTACTTC | CASSPLVAGVQETQYF
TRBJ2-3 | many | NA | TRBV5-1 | TGCGCCAGCAGCTTGGAGCAGGAGGGAGATACGCAGTATTTT | CASSLEQEGDTQYF
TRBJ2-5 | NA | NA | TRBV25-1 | TGTGCCAGCAGTGATGTTGGGACCCAGTACTTC | CASSDVGTQYF
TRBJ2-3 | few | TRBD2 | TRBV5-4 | TGTGCCAGCAGCTTGGATGGGGGGGGCACAGATACGCAGTATTTT | CASSLDGGGTDTQYF
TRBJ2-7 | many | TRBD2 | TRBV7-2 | TGTGCCAGCAGCTTGCGTACTAGCGGAACCTACGAGCAGTACTTC | CASSLRTSGTYEQYF
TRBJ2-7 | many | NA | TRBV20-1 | TGCAGTGCTAGTAGGGGGACCGATTACGAGCAGTACTTC | CSASRGTDYEQYF
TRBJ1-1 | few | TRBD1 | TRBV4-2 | TGTGCCAGCAGCCAAGGGGACAGGTCCACTGAAGCTTTCTTT | CASSQGDRSTEAFF
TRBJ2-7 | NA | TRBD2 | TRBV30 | TGTGCCTGGAGTGTAGATTTCTGGGGGAGGGCCCGGGAGCAGTACTTC | CAWSVDFWGRAREQYF
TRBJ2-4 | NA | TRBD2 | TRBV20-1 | TGCAGTGCTAGAGATCGGATAGCGGGGGCCAAAAACATTCAGTACTTC | CSARDRIAGAKNIQYF
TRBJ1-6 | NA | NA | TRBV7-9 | TGTGCCAGCACCTCGTCCGGGCATAATTCACCCCTCCACTTT | CASTSSGHNSPLHF
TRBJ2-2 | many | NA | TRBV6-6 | TGTGCCAGCAGTTACTTGGCCGGGGAGCTGTTTTTT | CASSYLAGELFF
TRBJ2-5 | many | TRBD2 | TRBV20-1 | TGCAGTGCTAGTTACGGGGGGTCCCAGTACTTC | CSASYGGSQYF
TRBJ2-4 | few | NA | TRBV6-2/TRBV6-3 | TGTGCCAGCAGCCCCGGACGGGACAACAAAAACATTCAGTACTTC | CASSPGRDNKNIQYF
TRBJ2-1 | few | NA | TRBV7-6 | TGTGCCAGCAGCACGACGGCCTCGACTACGGAGAATGAGCAGTTCTTC | CASSTTASTTENEQFF
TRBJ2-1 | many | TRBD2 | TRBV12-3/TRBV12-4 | TGTGCCAGCAGTTTAAGTCTAGCGGTACCTGAGCAGTTCTTC | CASSLSLAVPEQFF
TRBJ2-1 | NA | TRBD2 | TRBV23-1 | TGCGCCAGCAGTCTGGTAGCGGGAGGGAACAATGAGCAGTTCTTC | CASSLVAGGNNEQFF
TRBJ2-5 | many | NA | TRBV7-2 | TGTGCCAGCAGCTTTGGTGGGAAAGAGACCCAGTACTTC | CASSFGGKETQYF
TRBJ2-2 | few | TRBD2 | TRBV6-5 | TGTGCCAGCAGTTCACGACTAGCGGCAAACACCGGGGAGCTGTTTTTT | CASSSRLAANTGELFF
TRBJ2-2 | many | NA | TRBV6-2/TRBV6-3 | TGTGCCAGCAGTTATGGGGGGGAGCTGTTTTTT | CASSYGGELFF
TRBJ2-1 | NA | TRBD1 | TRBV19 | TGTGCCAGTAGTATTGTCCGGGACAGGGGGCGTCAGCAGTTCTTC | CASSIVRDRGRQQFF
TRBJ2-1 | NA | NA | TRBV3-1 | TGTGCCAGCAGCCAAGATCCGACAGAGTCCTACAATGAGCAGTTCTTC | CASSQDPTESYNEQFF
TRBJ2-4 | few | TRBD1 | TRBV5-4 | TGTGCCAGCAGCTTAGGGGGCGAGGGAATTCAGTACTTC | CASSLGGEGIQYF
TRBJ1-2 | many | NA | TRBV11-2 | TGTGCCAGCAGCTTAGTAGGGAGACGGGGCTATGGCTACACCTTC | CASSLVGRRGYGYTF
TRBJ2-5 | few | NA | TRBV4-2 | TGTGCCAGCAGCCTTTCCGGGGACATTCACTTC | CASSLSGDIHF